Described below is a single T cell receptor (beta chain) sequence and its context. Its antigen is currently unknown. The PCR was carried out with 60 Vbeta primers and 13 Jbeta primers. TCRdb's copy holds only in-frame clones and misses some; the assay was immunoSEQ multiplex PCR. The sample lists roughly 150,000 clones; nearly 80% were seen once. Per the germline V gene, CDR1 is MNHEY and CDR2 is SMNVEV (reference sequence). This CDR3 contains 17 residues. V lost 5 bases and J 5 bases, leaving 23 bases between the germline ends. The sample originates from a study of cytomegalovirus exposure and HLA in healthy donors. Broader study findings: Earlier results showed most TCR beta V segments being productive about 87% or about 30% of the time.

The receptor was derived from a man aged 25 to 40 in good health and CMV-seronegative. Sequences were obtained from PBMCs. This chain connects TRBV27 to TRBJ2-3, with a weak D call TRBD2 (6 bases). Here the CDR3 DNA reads TGTGCCAGCAGTCCATACCGCGGGACTCAAAAAGGAGATACGCAGTATTTT. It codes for CASSPYRGTQKGDTQYF.